The rows below give T cell receptor beta chains drawn from one sample of a study of CXCR3-negative and CXCR3-positive naive CD8 T cells. From the 5' RACE reads, TCRdb lists one entry per CDR3 protein and no DNA. The listing records thousands of distinct CDR3 sequences. Sequencing was performed on naive CXCR3+ CD8+ T cells from blood. The receptors stem from a human donor in good health. Some clones in this sample may be carry-over from other donors' samples. Each CDR3 is given with its conserved first and last residue. The listing skips clone size in some rows; elsewhere it reads once, few, many or a size class.

j_call v_call clone_size cdr3_length cdr3_aa
TRBJ1-1 TRBV29-1 NA 12 CSVARSNTEAFF
TRBJ2-3 TRBV25-1 NA 12 CASGGFGYTQYF
TRBJ2-1 TRBV10-3 medium-sized 12 CAISSGGNEQFF
TRBJ2-5 TRBV11-2 NA 18 CASSLTTGGSGYQETQYF
TRBJ2-1 TRBV12-3/TRBV12-4 NA 15 CASSFSSGSYNEQFF
TRBJ2-2 TRBV10-3 medium-sized 15 CAISDREEDTGELFF
TRBJ2-5 TRBV5-1 NA 15 CASHPLNREGETQYF
TRBJ2-2 TRBV7-8 NA 14 CESSSRDGTGELFF
TRBJ2-5 TRBV5-1 NA 12 CASSPGGETQYF
TRBJ2-1 TRBV20-1 NA 16 CSAGLSDRISYNEQFF
TRBJ2-2 TRBV7-6 medium-sized 21 CASSLVRGTSGGRANTGELFF
TRBJ1-6 TRBV20-1 NA 14 CSAIGTVENSPLHF
TRBJ1-1 TRBV28 NA 15 CASSAGGRENTEAFF
TRBJ1-1 TRBV5-1 NA 14 CASSLGNPNIEAFF
TRBJ2-1 TRBV14 NA 16 CASSPTLSGSRHEQFF
TRBJ2-1 TRBV29-1 NA 14 CSVGGTSGSNEQFF
TRBJ2-3 TRBV2 NA 15 CASSSEASRADTQYF
TRBJ2-1 TRBV5-1 NA 18 CASSLAGSGALSYNEQFF
TRBJ2-1 TRBV6-6 NA 14 CASTPGRGTYEQFF
TRBJ2-2 TRBV29-1 NA 13 CSLTRRDTGELFF
TRBJ1-2 TRBV29-1 NA 12 CSVEAGPYGYTF
TRBJ2-7 TRBV7-6 NA 13 CASSRAETYEQYF
TRBJ2-7 TRBV2 medium-sized 14 CASSASGGSYEQYF
TRBJ1-1 TRBV14 NA 14 CASSPRRGLAEAFF
TRBJ2-1 TRBV5-1 medium-sized 11 CASSLGGEQFF
TRBJ1-1 TRBV6-6 medium-sized 12 CASVVGGTEAFF
TRBJ1-5 TRBV5-5 medium-sized 14 CASRLEGAGQPQHF
TRBJ1-2 TRBV10-2 large 12 CASSESYSGYTF
TRBJ2-3 TRBV28 medium-sized 15 CASSPGRGEGDTQYF
TRBJ1-6 TRBV20-1 medium-sized 15 CSARVRVGSNSPLHF
TRBJ1-1 TRBV25-1 medium-sized 15 CASSESTAESTEAFF
TRBJ2-7 TRBV3-1 NA 15 CASSLDGSSSYEQYF
TRBJ1-1 TRBV25-1 NA 15 CASSDPAAMNTEAFF
TRBJ2-5 TRBV11-2 NA 16 CASNLESSGGWWTQYF
TRBJ2-3 TRBV28 NA 14 CASSLGTGIDTQYF
TRBJ2-3 TRBV7-9 NA 16 CASSLGLADYTDTQYF
TRBJ1-1 TRBV28 NA 11 CASSLPSQAFF
TRBJ2-3 TRBV11-2 NA 14 CASNPGGGPDTQYF
TRBJ2-1 TRBV10-2 NA 14 CASSAQGWGNEQFF
TRBJ2-3 TRBV11-2 NA 12 CASSRTSDTQYF